This T cell receptor (beta chain) was found in a study of shared clonotypes between healthy human individuals. Looking at the study overall: Three plates were used per donor for CD4 naive, three for CD4 memory, two for CD8 naive and one for CD8 memory.

V lost 9 bases, J lost 0 bases, and 13 bases lay in between. The germline gives CDR1 SGHTS, CDR2 YDEGEE. The CDR3 runs 14 residues. Whole-study results and caveats: Shared clonotypes: roughly 4.5% naive CD4, about 3.3% naive CD8, under 2.5% memory CD4, 0.4% to 0.5% memory CD8. Clonotypes not shared had lower generation probabilities than those common to all four donors.

Comment on this clone: Its cognate antigen is unknown.

Sequenced by immunoSEQ multiplex PCR; TCRdb stores in-frame clones only, minus some. The sample lists hundreds of thousands of clones; around 73% were seen once. The sequence came from a woman aged 25 to 39 in good health. The sequenced sample consisted of memory CD4+ T cells sorted from blood. Documented subset: CD45RA-negative fraction. V is TRBV5-8 and J is TRBJ2-1; D not certain. For the CDR3, the DNA is TGTGCCACCTCGAGGTACTCCTCCTACAATGAGCAGTTCTTC. Protein product: CATSRYSSYNEQFF.